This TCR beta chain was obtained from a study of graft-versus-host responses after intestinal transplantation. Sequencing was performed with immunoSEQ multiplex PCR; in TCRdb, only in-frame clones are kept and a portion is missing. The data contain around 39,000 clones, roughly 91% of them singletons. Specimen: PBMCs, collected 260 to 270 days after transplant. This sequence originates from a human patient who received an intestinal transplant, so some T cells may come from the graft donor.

CDR3 sequence: CASSSGLAGKTDTQYF. As DNA, the CDR3 is TGTGCCAGCAGTTCCGGACTAGCGGGGAAAACAGATACGCAGTATTTT. V gene TRBV6-5 combines with J gene TRBJ2-3, with TRBD2 identical over 12 bases. V trimming: 4 bases; J trimming: 3 bases; junction bases outside the gene matches: 5. This CDR3 has 16 residues. CDR1 and CDR2 (germline): MNHEY, SVGAGI.